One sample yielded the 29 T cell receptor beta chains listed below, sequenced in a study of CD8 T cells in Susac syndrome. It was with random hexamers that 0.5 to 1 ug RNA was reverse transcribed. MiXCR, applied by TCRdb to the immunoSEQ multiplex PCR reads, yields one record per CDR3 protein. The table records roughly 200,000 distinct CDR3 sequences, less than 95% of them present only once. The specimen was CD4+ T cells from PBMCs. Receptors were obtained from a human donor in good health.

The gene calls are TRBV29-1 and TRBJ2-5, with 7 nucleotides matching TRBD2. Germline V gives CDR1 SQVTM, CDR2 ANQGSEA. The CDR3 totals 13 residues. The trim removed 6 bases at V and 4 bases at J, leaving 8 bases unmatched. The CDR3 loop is CSVGLTSLETQYF. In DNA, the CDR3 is TGCAGCGTGGGACTAACGAGCTTAGAGACCCAGTACTTC.

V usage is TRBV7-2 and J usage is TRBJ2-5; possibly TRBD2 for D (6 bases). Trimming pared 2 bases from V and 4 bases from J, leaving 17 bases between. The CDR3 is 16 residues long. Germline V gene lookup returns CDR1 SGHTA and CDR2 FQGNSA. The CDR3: CASSLSAGMGRETQYF. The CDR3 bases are TGTGCCAGCAGCTTATCGGCGGGGATGGGTAGAGAGACCCAGTACTTC.

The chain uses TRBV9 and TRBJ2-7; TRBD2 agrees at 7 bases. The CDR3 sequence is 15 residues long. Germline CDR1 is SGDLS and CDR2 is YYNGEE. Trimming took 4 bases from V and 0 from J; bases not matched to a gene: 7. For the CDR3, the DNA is TGTGCCAGCAGCATGGGACTACCTTCCTCCTACGAGCAGTACTTC. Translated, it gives CASSMGLPSSYEQYF.

CDR3 residues: CASSRLAGDTYEQYF. Here the CDR3 DNA reads TGTGCCAGCAGCCGCCTAGCGGGGGACACCTACGAGCAGTACTTC. The chain joins TRBV4-2 to TRBJ2-7; TRBD2 matches at 10 bases. There are 15 residues in the CDR3. Germline trimming cut 4 bases from V and 2 bases from J; bases unmatched to any gene: 5. The germline CDR1 and CDR2 sequences are LGHNA and YNFKEQ.

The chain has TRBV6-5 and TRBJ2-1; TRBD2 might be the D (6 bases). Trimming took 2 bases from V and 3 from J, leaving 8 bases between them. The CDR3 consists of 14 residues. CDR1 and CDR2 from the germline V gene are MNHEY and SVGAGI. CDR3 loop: CASSYREYYNEQFF. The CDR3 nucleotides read TGTGCCAGCAGTTACCGGGAGTACTACAATGAGCAGTTCTTC.

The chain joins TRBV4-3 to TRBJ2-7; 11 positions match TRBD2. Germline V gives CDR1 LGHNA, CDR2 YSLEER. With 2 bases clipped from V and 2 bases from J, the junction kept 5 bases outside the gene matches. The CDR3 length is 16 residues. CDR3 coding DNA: TGCGCCAGCAGCCAATCTTTAGCGGGAGGGACCTACGAGCAGTACTTC. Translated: CASSQSLAGGTYEQYF.

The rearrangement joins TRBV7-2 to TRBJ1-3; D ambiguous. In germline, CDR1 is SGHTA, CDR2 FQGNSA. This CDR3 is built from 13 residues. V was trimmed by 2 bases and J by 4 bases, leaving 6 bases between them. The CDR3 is CASSLNQGNTIYF. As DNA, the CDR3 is TGTGCCAGCAGCTTAAATCAGGGAAACACCATATATTTT.

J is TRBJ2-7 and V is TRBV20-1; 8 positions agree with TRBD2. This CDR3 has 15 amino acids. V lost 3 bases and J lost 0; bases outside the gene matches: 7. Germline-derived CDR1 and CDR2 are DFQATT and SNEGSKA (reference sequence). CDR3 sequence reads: CSARSERGFSYEQYF. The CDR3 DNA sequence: TGCAGTGCTAGGTCAGAGCGGGGGTTCTCCTACGAGCAGTACTTC.

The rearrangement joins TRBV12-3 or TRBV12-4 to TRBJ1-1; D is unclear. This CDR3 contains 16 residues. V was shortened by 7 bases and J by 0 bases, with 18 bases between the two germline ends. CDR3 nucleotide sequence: TGTGCCAGCAACCTAAAGTGGCCACTAATGAACACTGAAGCTTTCTTT. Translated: CASNLKWPLMNTEAFF.

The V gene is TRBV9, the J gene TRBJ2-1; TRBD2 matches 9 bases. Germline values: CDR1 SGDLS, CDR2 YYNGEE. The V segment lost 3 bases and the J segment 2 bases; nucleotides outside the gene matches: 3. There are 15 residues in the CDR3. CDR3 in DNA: TGTGCCAGCAGCGCCGGACTAGCGACCTACAATGAGCAGTTCTTC. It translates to CASSAGLATYNEQFF. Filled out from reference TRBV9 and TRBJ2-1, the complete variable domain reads DSGVTQTPKHLITATGQRVTLRCSPRSGDLSVYWYQQSLDQGLQFLIQYYNGEERAKGNILERFSAQQFPDLHSELNLSSLELGDSALYFCASSAGLATYNEQFFGPGTRLTVL.

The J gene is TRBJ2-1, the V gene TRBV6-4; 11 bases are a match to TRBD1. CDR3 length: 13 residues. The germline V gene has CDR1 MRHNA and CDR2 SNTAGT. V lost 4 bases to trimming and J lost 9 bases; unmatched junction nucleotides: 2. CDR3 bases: TGTGCCAGCAGTGGGACAGGGGGCCTTGAGCAGTTCTTC. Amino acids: CASSGTGGLEQFF.

The CDR3 reads CASSQQEREGRNEQFF. In DNA form, the CDR3 reads TGTGCCAGCAGCCAACAAGAGCGGGAGGGCCGTAATGAGCAGTTCTTC. The chain links TRBV4-2 to TRBJ2-1, with 10 bases identical to TRBD2. Trimming took 2 bases from V and 7 from J; bases not matched to a gene: 8. The length of the CDR3 is 16 residues. Germline values: CDR1 LGHNA, CDR2 YNFKEQ.

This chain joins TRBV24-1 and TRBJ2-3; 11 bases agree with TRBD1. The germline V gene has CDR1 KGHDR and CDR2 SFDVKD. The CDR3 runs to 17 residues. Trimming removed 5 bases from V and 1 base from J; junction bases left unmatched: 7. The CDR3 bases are TGTGCCACCAGTGCCCGGACAGGGGGCGCGGGCACAGATACGCAGTATTTT. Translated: CATSARTGGAGTDTQYF.

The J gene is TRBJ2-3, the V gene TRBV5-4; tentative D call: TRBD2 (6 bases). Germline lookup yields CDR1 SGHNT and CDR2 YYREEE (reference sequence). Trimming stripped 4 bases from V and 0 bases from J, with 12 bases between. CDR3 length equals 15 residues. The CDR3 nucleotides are TGTGCCAGCAGCAGACTAGTGGGGAGCACAGATACGCAGTATTTT. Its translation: CASSRLVGSTDTQYF.

DNA for the CDR3: TGCAGTGCTAGTCGGACTAACTTCTACAATGAGCAGTTCTTC. Residues: CSASRTNFYNEQFF. The chain employs TRBV20-1 and TRBJ2-1, with D perhaps TRBD2 (6 bases). CDR1 and CDR2 (germline): DFQATT, SNEGSKA (reference sequence). The CDR3 has 14 amino acids. Trimming took 3 bases from V and 3 from J, leaving 12 bases between them.

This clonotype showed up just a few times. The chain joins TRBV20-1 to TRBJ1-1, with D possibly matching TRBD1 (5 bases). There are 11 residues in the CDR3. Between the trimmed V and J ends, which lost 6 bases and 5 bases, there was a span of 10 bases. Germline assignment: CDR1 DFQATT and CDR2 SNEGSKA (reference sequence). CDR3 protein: CSAARGTEAFF. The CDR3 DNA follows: TGCAGTGCGGCCCGGGGGACTGAAGCTTTCTTT.

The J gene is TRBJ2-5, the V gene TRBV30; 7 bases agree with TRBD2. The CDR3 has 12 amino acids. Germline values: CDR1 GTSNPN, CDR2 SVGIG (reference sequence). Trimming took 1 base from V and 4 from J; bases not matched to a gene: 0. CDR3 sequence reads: CAWSGEGETQYF. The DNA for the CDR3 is TGTGCCTGGAGTGGGGAGGGAGAGACCCAGTACTTC.

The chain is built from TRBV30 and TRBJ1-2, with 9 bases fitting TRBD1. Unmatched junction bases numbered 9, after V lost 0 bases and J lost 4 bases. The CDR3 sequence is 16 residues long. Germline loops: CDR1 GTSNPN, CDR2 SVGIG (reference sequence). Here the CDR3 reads CAWSVRGTGTGYGYTF. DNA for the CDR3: TGTGCCTGGAGTGTAAGGGGGACAGGGACGGGCTATGGCTACACCTTC. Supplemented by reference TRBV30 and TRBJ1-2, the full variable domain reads SQTIHQWPATLVQPVGSPLSLECTVEGTSNPNLYWYRQAAGRGLQLLFYSVGIGQISSEVPQNLSASRPQDRQFILSSKKLLLSDSGFYLCAWSVRGTGTGYGYTFGSGTRLTVV.

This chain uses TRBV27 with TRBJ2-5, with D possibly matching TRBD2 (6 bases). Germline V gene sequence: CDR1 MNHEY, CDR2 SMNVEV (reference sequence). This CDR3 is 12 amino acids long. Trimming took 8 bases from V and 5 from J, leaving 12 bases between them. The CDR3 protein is CASADGGETQYF. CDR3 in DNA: TGTGCCAGCGCTGACGGAGGGGAGACCCAGTACTTC.

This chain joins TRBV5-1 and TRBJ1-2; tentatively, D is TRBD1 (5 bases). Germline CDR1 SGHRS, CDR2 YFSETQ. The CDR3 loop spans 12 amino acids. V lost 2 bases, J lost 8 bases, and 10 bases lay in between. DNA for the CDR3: TGCGCCAGCAGCTTCCGCAGGGAAGGCTACACCTTC. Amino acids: CASSFRREGYTF.

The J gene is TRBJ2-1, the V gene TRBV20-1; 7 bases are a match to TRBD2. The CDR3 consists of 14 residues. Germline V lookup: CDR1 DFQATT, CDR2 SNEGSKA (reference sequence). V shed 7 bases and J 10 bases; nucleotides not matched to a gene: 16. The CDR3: CSVGEGGWTEEQFF. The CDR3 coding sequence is TGCAGTGTGGGGGAGGGAGGGTGGACTGAGGAGCAGTTCTTC.

CDR3 amino acids: CATSDFRTIHNEQFF. DNA of the CDR3: TGTGCCACCAGTGATTTTCGGACTATCCACAATGAGCAGTTCTTC. The chain joins TRBV24-1 to TRBJ2-1; D may be TRBD2 (6 bases). The CDR3 totals 15 residues. From germline, CDR1 is KGHDR and CDR2 SFDVKD. V was pared by 1 base and J by 5 bases, with 11 bases between.

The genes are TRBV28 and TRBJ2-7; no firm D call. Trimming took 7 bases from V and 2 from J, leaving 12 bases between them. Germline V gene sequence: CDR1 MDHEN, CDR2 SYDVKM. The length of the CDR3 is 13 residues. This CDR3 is CASTNGNTYEQYF. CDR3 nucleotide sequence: TGTGCCAGCACCAATGGAAACACCTACGAGCAGTACTTC.

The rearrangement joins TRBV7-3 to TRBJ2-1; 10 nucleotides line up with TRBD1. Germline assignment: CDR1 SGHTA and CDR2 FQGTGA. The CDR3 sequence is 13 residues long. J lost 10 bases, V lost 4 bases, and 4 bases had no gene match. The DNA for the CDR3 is TGTGCCAGCAGCTACGACAGGGGGCAAGAGCAGTTCTTC. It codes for CASSYDRGQEQFF.

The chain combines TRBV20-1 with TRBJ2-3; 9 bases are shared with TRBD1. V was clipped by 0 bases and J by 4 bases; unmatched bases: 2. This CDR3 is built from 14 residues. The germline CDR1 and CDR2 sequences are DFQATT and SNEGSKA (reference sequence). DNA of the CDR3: TGCAGTGCTAGAGACCACAGGGGGCCAGATACGCAGTATTTT. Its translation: CSARDHRGPDTQYF.

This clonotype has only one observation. CDR3: CASSYAGPNQPQHF. In DNA form, the CDR3 reads TGTGCCAGCAGTTACGCGGGGCCCAATCAGCCCCAGCATTTT. V is TRBV6-6 and J is TRBJ1-5; possibly TRBD1 for D (5 bases). CDR1 and CDR2 (germline): MNHNY, SVGAGI (reference sequence). Trimming removed 2 bases from V and 3 bases from J, with 8 bases in between. This CDR3 is 14 amino acids long.

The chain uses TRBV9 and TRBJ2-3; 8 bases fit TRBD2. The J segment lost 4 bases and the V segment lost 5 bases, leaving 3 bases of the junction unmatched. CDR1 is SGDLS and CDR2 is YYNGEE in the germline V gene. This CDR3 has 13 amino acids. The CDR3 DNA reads TGTGCCAGCAGGGGACTAGTCGCAGATACGCAGTATTTT. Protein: CASRGLVADTQYF.

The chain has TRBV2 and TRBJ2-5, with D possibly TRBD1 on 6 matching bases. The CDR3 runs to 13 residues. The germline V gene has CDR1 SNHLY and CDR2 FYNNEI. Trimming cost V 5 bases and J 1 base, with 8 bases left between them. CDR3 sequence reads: CASSWTVQETQYF. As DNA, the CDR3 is TGTGCCAGCAGTTGGACAGTCCAAGAGACCCAGTACTTC.

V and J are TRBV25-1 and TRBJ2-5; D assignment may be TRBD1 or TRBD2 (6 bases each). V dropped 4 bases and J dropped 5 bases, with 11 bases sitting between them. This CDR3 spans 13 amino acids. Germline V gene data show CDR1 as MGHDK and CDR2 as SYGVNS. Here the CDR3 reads CASSAQGRETQYF. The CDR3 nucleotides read TGTGCCAGCAGTGCGCAGGGGAGGGAGACCCAGTACTTC.